This T cell receptor (beta chain) was profiled in a study of breast tumors, draining lymph nodes, adjacent tissues. Deletions cut 4 bases from V and 7 bases from J, with 7 bases between. The CDR3 is made up of 11 amino acids. From germline, CDR1 is MRHNA and CDR2 SNTAGT. This clonotype came up many times. Its antigen is not known. Samples came from axillary lymph nodes draining the breast cancer. A single record per CDR3 protein comes from TCRdb applying MiXCR to the multiplex PCR reads. Counted here are over 100,000 distinct CDR3 sequences, around 22% occurring once; the ten biggest clones make up roughly 2.5%. Findings and limits, study-wide: Tumor repertoires ranked between lymph nodes and nontumor tissue in diversity, with V and J gene preferences.

Material: axillary lymph node tissue. This TCR was sampled from a female donor with breast cancer. Some clones in this sample may be carry-over from other donors' samples. The chain employs TRBV6-4 and TRBJ1-2; unclear D gene. CDR3 amino acids: CASSAGVGYTF. The CDR3 DNA follows: TGTGCCAGCAGTGCAGGAGTTGGCTACACCTTC.